This T cell receptor (beta chain) was sequenced for a study of shared clonotypes between healthy human individuals. Study-wide findings and caveats: Sampling used blood alone; tissue repertoires probably differ.

Naive CD8 cells lacked CD45RO, underwent positive selection for CCR7 and left out terminally differentiated effector memory CD45RA+ cells. Sequenced by immunoSEQ multiplex PCR; TCRdb stores in-frame clones only, minus some. The table includes some 2.1 million clones, about 95% detected once. The CDR3 loop spans 13 amino acids. Germline V gene sequence: CDR1 SQVTM, CDR2 ANQGSEA. A remark on this clone: What it binds is not known. The junction differs from germline at one of its ends, possibly a read error. The same CDR3 also results from other DNA sequences found in this sample.

The TCR was taken from a man younger than 35 in good health. The chain is built from TRBV29-1 and TRBJ2-7; D is ambiguous. Sequenced: naive CD8+ T cells sorted from blood. In nucleotides, the CDR3 is TGCAGCGTAACCCGGGCCACCGGCTACGAGCAATACTTC. Amino acid sequence: CSVTRATGYEQYF.